Below, one T cell receptor (beta chain) is given with its context. The antigen remains undetermined. Germline-derived CDR1 and CDR2 are SQVTM and ANQGSEA. V lost 2 bases and J lost 1, with 8 bases in between. The CDR3 extends over 13 amino acids. The data belong to a study of shared clonotypes between healthy human individuals. Study results and limitations: The sharing of 5% to 6.5% of naive CD4 clonotypes was seen across several donors.

CD8 cells regarded as naive lacked CD45RO, were positively chosen for CCR7, and omitted terminally differentiated effector memory CD45RA+ cells. Data came from immunoSEQ multiplex PCR; TCRdb stores just in-frame clones and leaves some out. Here the sample spans about 2.1 million clones, around 93% being singletons. Specimen: naive CD8+ T cells from PBMCs. The TCR comes from a man aged 18 to 35 in good health. Some clones in this sample may be carry-over from other donors' samples. The gene calls are TRBV29-1 and TRBJ1-2; D remains ambiguous. The CDR3 spells CSVENSNNYGYTF. For the CDR3, the DNA is TGCAGCGTTGAAAACAGTAATAACTATGGCTACACCTTC.